Described below is a single T cell receptor (beta chain) sequence and its context. This clone appeared many times. Its antigen remains unidentified. Qualities for individual bases were not recorded, and no much larger clone is one base off. The sample's treatment or condition label, decoded: high-dose cyclophosphamide on days +3 and +4 as single-agent GVHD prophylaxis. PTCy patients received busulfan and fludarabine conditioning, a related or unrelated marrow graft, and cyclophosphamide on days +3 and +4. The PTCy-treated patients were drawn from a prospective, multi-institutional clinical trial. Peripheral blood and bone marrow mononuclear cells were isolated by Ficoll-Hypaque density centrifugation and were cryopreserved. This sample stems from a study of T cells after posttransplantation cyclophosphamide (TCRdb year 2016). For the study in its entirety: Using TRB sequencing, the study followed how the T cell repertoire reconstituted after myeloablative bone marrow transplantation in which posttransplantation cyclophosphamide served as GVHD prophylaxis. Because TRA and TRB clonality correlated tightly in some ten samples, later TCR analyses were limited to TRB. Public TRB sequences were searched against a database of over 3,600 sequences associated with responses to pathogens, tumor antigens, self-antigens and alloantigens. Blood from every one of the 30 to 40 PTCy patients who had 1-year posttransplant specimens underwent TRB sequencing. Samples from 35 PTCy-treated patients, along with samples from roughly 16 of their related bone marrow donors, underwent antigen receptor sequencing. In 3 patients, up to about 3 additional blood samples taken between 2 and 5.2 years after transplant also underwent TRB sequencing, as did pretransplant blood from 4 patients. Study-wide findings and limitations: Across over 40 patients, TRB clonality was highly associated with recipient CMV seropositivity and CMV reactivation, and diversity in PTCy patients was similar to diversity in CNI/methotrexate controls. The TRB repertoires of T cells infiltrating skin or GI tract showed only limited overlap with the TRB repertoires of T cells in blood. At 1-2 months, donor-recipient similarity was low but rose over the first year, and the later blood repertoires were often dominated by donor CD8+ memory clones.

Genomic DNA was used for TRB sequencing, which was performed with the immunoSEQ assay at survey resolution or with the hsTCRB kit. In the authors' own workflow: The immunoSEQ software handled the initial read processing, while the LymphoSeq R package was used for the repertoire analyses. Clonality was calculated as 1 minus normalized Shannon entropy, and the Gini coefficient was also calculated for each TRB dataset. Phenotypes of unsorted samples were inferred by mapping TRB sequences from sorted subsets of the recipient or donor onto the same recipient's unsorted samples. TCRdb provides this immuneACCESS table in a form limited to in-frame rearrangements. Some clones are lacking; in checked studies, under half of them reflect an unresolved V gene, and why the rest are absent is not known. V, J and clone size are those of that table, while D and trimming were read from the DNA. The data for this sample show some 12,000 clones, each detected more than once. The ten largest clones capture roughly 25% of the sample.

Trimming removed 2 bases from V and 2 bases from J, leaving 14 bases between the germline ends. The CDR3 covers 16 residues, taking in both the cysteine and the phenylalanine. Only the CDR3 DNA stays, 48 bases, in frame from base 1. CDR1 SGHRS and CDR2 YFSETQ are derived from the germline V gene. The sequence came from a female patient between 35 and 55 years old who received an allogeneic stem cell transplant from a related donor, was CMV-positive, and had acute GVHD only. After a transplant, some of the T cells may come from the graft donor. The rearranged chain carries TRBV5-1 and TRBJ1-3; there is no confident call for the D gene. Sequencing used PBMCs, obtained after allogeneic stem cell transplant with posttransplant cyclophosphamide. The DNA sequence is TGCGCCAGCAGCTTAAACACCTTAACTACTGGAAACACCATATATTTT. Translated, it reads CASSLNTLTTGNTIYF.